The 4 T cell receptor beta chains listed next were all sequenced from one sample in a study of blood T cell repertoires in COVID-19. Using immunoSEQ multiplex PCR, the repertoire was profiled, and TCRdb retains in-frame clones only, with some absent. The sample has about 280,000 clones, 90% seen once; the top ten hold roughly 4%. The specimen sequenced was PBMCs or T cells enriched from blood (not recorded which). These receptors were obtained from a woman aged 25 to 39 with acute COVID-19.

The gene calls are TRBV11-2 and TRBJ2-6; 7 bases are a match to TRBD1. Trimming at V came to 5 bases and at J to 2 bases, leaving 9 bases not matched to a gene. Germline CDR1 and CDR2: SGHAT and FQNNGV. The length of the CDR3 is 17 residues. The CDR3, as DNA: TGTGCCAGCAGCATCGGACAGGCTACCGCTGGGGCCAACGTCCTGACTTTC. This gives the protein CASSIGQATAGANVLTF.

This chain uses TRBV27 with TRBJ2-2; unclear D gene. The CDR3 spans 18 residues. The V and J ends lost 1 base and 0 bases respectively, with 15 bases between them. Germline V CDR1 and CDR2: MNHEY, SMNVEV (reference sequence). The CDR3 spells CASSLLSAGGANTGELFF. In DNA, the CDR3 is TGTGCCAGCAGTTTATTATCAGCCGGCGGAGCGAACACCGGGGAGCTGTTTTTT.

This clone was seen a single time. The chain joins TRBV19 to TRBJ2-7; 14 positions match TRBD2. Germline V gene data show CDR1 as LNHDA and CDR2 as SQIVND (reference sequence). The CDR3 contains 17 residues. V shed 2 bases, J shed 3 bases, and the junction held 6 bases outside the gene matches. This CDR3 is CASSIRGLAGAFYEQYF. Written as DNA, the CDR3 is TGTGCCAGTAGTATAAGGGGACTAGCGGGAGCTTTCTACGAGCAGTACTTC.

This sequence joins TRBV14 and TRBJ2-1; 12 positions match TRBD2. The CDR3 is made up of 15 amino acids. V was pared by 4 bases and J by 6 bases, with 4 bases of the junction left unmatched. Germline V gives CDR1 SGHDN, CDR2 FVKESK. The CDR3: CASSPGLAGFNEQFF. The CDR3 nucleotides are TGTGCCAGCAGCCCGGGACTAGCGGGCTTCAATGAGCAGTTCTTC.